Following are 20 T cell receptor beta chains from one sample sequenced in a study of T cells in Graves' hyperthyroidism and ophthalmopathy. There were TCR beta CDR3 regions amplified from RNA transcripts. The TCR CDR3 was amplified in a first-round RT-PCR using the HTBI primer set. One entry per CDR3 protein results from TCRdb running MiXCR on the multiplex PCR reads. The table includes 450,000 to 700,000 distinct CDR3 sequences, approximately 44% detected once. The sample was peripheral blood or thyroid tissue (not recorded which). The receptors here all came from an adult woman with Graves' disease, either hyperthyroidism or ophthalmopathy (not recorded which).

This clonotype has a handful of counts. This chain links TRBV29-1 with TRBJ1-1, with D unresolved. V was cut by 6 bases and J by 4 bases, with 12 bases left in between. Looked up from germline, CDR1 is SQVTM and CDR2 is ANQGSEA. This CDR3 contains 12 residues. CDR3 sequence: CSVADPGTEAFF. CDR3 nucleotide sequence: TGCAGCGTGGCTGACCCAGGCACTGAAGCTTTCTTT.

V gene TRBV28 combines with J gene TRBJ1-1; TRBD1 is a possible D gene (5 bases). Per the germline V gene, CDR1 is MDHEN and CDR2 is SYDVKM. CDR3 size: 14 residues. With 5 bases removed from V and 4 bases from J, the gap between germline ends came to 14 bases. In DNA form, the CDR3 reads TGTGCCAGCAGTCCCTATGGGGCGGGCACTGAAGCTTTCTTT. Translation: CASSPYGAGTEAFF. The whole variable domain, remainder taken from reference TRBV28 and TRBJ1-1, is DVKVTQSSRYLVKRTGEKVFLECVQDMDHENMFWYRQDPGLGLRLIYFSYDVKMKEKGDIPEGYSVSREKKERFSLILESASTNQTSMYLCASSPYGAGTEAFFGQGTRLTVV.

V is TRBV9 and J is TRBJ1-2; 9 bases fit TRBD1. In germline, CDR1 is SGDLS, CDR2 YYNGEE. The CDR3 runs 12 residues. After removal of 5 bases from V and 8 bases from J, the junction contained 4 bases not matched to a gene. The CDR3 loop is CASRTGGRGYTF. The DNA for the CDR3 is TGTGCCAGCAGAACAGGGGGCCGCGGCTACACCTTC.

In this sample, this clonotype turned up many times. V usage is TRBV5-1 and J usage is TRBJ1-1; possible D gene TRBD1, 6 bases. Deletions cut 4 bases from V and 1 base from J, with 11 bases between. Germline values: CDR1 SGHRS, CDR2 YFSETQ. This CDR3 region has 14 residues. The CDR3 DNA follows: TGCGCCAGCAGCACCGGACAGCCGAACACTGAAGCTTTCTTT. Residues: CASSTGQPNTEAFF.

This clonotype was counted only a few times. The chain uses TRBV7-2 and TRBJ2-5; 10 bases align to TRBD1. The ends lost 8 bases at V and 1 base at J; junction bases unmatched: 7. The CDR3 totals 15 residues. Germline CDR1 and CDR2: SGHTA and FQGNSA. The CDR3 bases are TGTGCCAGCCGTGGGACAGGGGCCACCCAAGAGACCCAGTACTTC. Its translation: CASRGTGATQETQYF.

This clonotype was observed a handful of times. At one of its ends the junction is not consistent with the germline gene, which may arise from a read error. V gene TRBV20-1 combines with J gene TRBJ1-3; maybe TRBD1 (5 bases). The germline gives CDR1 DFQATT, CDR2 SNEGSKA (reference sequence). The CDR3 is made up of 11 amino acids. CDR3 in DNA: TGCAGTGCTAGAGATCGTTTTTCGGGACATTTT. This encodes CSARDRFSGHF.

Notes on this clonotype: One end of the junction does not line up with germline, which may come from a read error. The CDR3 loop is CASSVIFSHNEQFF. The CDR3 DNA reads TGCGCCAGCAGTGTTATCTTCTCCCACAATGAGCAGTTCTTC. This rearrangement joins TRBV10-2 to TRBJ2-1; D gene unclear. In germline, CDR1 is WSHSY, CDR2 SAAADI. This CDR3 has 14 amino acids.

The genes are TRBV15 and TRBJ1-5; TRBD1 is a possible D gene (6 bases). The CDR3 contains 15 residues. Trimming removed 1 base from V and 11 bases from J, with 18 bases in between. The germline V gene has CDR1 LNHNV and CDR2 YYDKDF (reference sequence). The CDR3 is CATSRGTTGQETQHF. The CDR3 DNA follows: TGTGCCACCAGCAGAGGCACAACAGGGCAAGAGACCCAGCATTTT.

This clonotype was counted ten times or more. This chain joins TRBV7-9 and TRBJ1-1; 8 nucleotides line up with TRBD1. The V and J ends lost 7 bases and 6 bases, in that order; junction bases with no gene match: 10. Germline V CDR1 and CDR2: SEHNR, FQNEAQ (reference sequence). The length of the CDR3 is 14 residues. CDR3 region: CASTDSDRAAEAFF. CDR3 sequence (DNA): TGTGCCAGCACCGATTCGGACAGGGCGGCTGAAGCTTTCTTT.

The chain employs TRBV7-9 and TRBJ1-6, with TRBD1 matching 8 bases. The V gene end was trimmed by 3 bases and the J gene end by 8 bases; junction bases not matched to a gene: 3. Germline CDR1 and CDR2: SEHNR and FQNEAQ (reference sequence). The CDR3 has 14 amino acids. The CDR3 nucleotides are TGTGCCAGCAGCTTGGACAGGGTTTATTCACCCCTCCACTTT. It specifies CASSLDRVYSPLHF.

This clonotype was recorded many times. V usage is TRBV10-3 and J usage is TRBJ2-7; 8 bases agree with TRBD1. Germline values: CDR1 ENHRY, CDR2 SYGVKD. V shed 4 bases, J shed 0 bases, and the junction held 2 bases outside the gene matches. The CDR3 runs to 14 residues. The CDR3 protein is CAISGGQDSYEQYF. CDR3 in DNA: TGTGCCATCAGTGGGGGACAGGACTCCTACGAGCAGTACTTC.

This clonotype has at least ten counts. The gene calls are TRBV29-1 and TRBJ1-2; no reliable D call. The CDR3 runs 12 residues. CDR1 is SQVTM, CDR2 ANQGSEA, per germline. With 2 bases removed from V and 6 bases from J, the gap between germline ends came to 10 bases. CDR3 in DNA: TGCAGCGTTGAAAAGGGCGGCGATGGCTACACCTTC. Its translation is CSVEKGGDGYTF.

This clonotype was seen a few times. The chain uses TRBV15 and TRBJ2-7; tentatively, D is TRBD2 (7 bases). Trimming cost V 1 base and J 2 bases, with 12 bases left between them. CDR3 size: 15 residues. CDR1 is LNHNV, CDR2 YYDKDF, per germline (reference sequence). The CDR3 loop reads CATSRGGGAPYEQYF. CDR3 bases: TGTGCCACCAGCAGAGGGGGGGGCGCCCCCTACGAGCAGTACTTC.

The chain uses TRBV19 and TRBJ1-1; D unresolved. The V gene lost 3 bases and the J gene lost 0 bases, with 14 bases spanning the gap. The CDR3 contains 16 residues. Germline V gene data show CDR1 as LNHDA and CDR2 as SQIVND (reference sequence). The CDR3 region is CASSIGGGVMNTEAFF. The CDR3 DNA follows: TGTGCCAGTAGTATCGGCGGCGGGGTAATGAACACTGAAGCTTTCTTT.

The V and J genes are TRBV11-2 and TRBJ2-3; tentatively, D is TRBD1 or TRBD2 (5 bases each). Germline V gene sequence: CDR1 SGHAT, CDR2 FQNNGV. The CDR3 is 12 amino acids. Trimming took 5 bases from V and 6 from J, leaving 9 bases between them. CDR3 bases: TGTGCCAGCAGCCTGTGGGGGGATACGCAGTATTTT. Its protein is CASSLWGDTQYF. Complete variable domain (other parts from reference TRBV11-2 and TRBJ2-3): EAGVAQSPRYKIIEKRQSVAFWCNPISGHATLYWYQQILGQGPKLLIQFQNNGVVDDSQLPKDRFSAERLKGVDSTLKIQPAKLEDSAVYLCASSLWGDTQYFGPGTRLTVL.

This clonotype showed up just a few times. With a much larger clone just one base away, this may be a read error. This chain links TRBV11-2 with TRBJ2-1; D possibly corresponds to TRBD2 (5 bases). Deletions cut 2 bases from V and 10 bases from J, with 18 bases between. The CDR3 runs 15 residues. Germline V lookup: CDR1 SGHAT, CDR2 FQNNGV. The DNA for the CDR3 is TGTGCCAGCAGCTTAAACCCCGGGATGATCTACGAGCAGTTCTTC. Amino acids: CASSLNPGMIYEQFF.

Comment on this clonotype: Given the absence of the conserved phenylalanine or tryptophan at the CDR3 end, a read error is likely. The J gene is TRBJ2-7, the V gene TRBV11-2, with 8 bases fitting TRBD2. Unmatched junction bases numbered 4, after V lost 4 bases and J lost 5 bases. The CDR3 consists of 13 residues. Germline-derived CDR1 and CDR2 are SGHAT and FQNNGV. The chain's CDR3 is CASSSELADEQYL. The CDR3 DNA follows: TGTGCCAGCAGCTCAGAACTAGCGGACGAGCAGTACCTC.

V is TRBV5-1 and J is TRBJ2-7; no definite D call. Germline V gives CDR1 SGHRS, CDR2 YFSETQ. The ends were cut back, 6 bases at V and 2 bases at J, with 18 bases in the middle. The CDR3 sequence is 15 residues long. CDR3 nucleotides: TGCGCCAGCACCGCAAGTCAATTTTTGCCCTACGAGCAGTACTTC. This gives the protein CASTASQFLPYEQYF.

This clonotype was seen repeatedly, ten times or more. The V and J genes are TRBV29-1 and TRBJ1-2; the match to TRBD1 covers 10 bases. With 6 bases clipped from V and 6 bases from J, the junction kept 10 bases outside the gene matches. CDR3 length: 14 amino acids. Germline lookup yields CDR1 SQVTM and CDR2 ANQGSEA. The CDR3 nucleotides are TGCAGCGTCAACAAACCCGGGACAGGGGATGGCTACACCTTC. Translated, it gives CSVNKPGTGDGYTF.

In this sample, this clonotype turned up a few times. The rearrangement uses TRBV13 and TRBJ2-5; D is unclear. V lost 6 bases and J lost 2, with 10 bases in between. Germline-derived CDR1 and CDR2 are PRHDT and FYEKMQ (reference sequence). CDR3 length equals 13 residues. The CDR3 is CASSVYSQETQYF. In DNA, the CDR3 is TGTGCCAGCAGTGTATACAGTCAAGAGACCCAGTACTTC.